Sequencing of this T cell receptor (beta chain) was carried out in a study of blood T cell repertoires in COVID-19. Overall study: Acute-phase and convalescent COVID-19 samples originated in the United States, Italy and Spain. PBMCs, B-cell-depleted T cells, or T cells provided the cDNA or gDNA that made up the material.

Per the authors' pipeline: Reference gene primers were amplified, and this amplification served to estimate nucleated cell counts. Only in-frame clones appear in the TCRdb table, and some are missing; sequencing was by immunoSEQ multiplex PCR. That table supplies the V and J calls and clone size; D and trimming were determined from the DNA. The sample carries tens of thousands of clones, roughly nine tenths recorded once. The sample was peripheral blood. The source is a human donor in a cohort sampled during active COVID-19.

CDR3 in DNA: TGTGCCAGCATAATTTGGGGCCTGAACACTGAAGCTTTCTTT. This gives the protein CASIIWGLNTEAFF. The chain recombines TRBV2 with TRBJ1-1; D possibly corresponds to TRBD1 (5 bases). The CDR3 has 14 residues. CDR1 and CDR2 from the germline V gene are SNHLY and FYNNEI. The ends were cut back, 7 bases at V and 0 bases at J, with 12 bases in the middle.